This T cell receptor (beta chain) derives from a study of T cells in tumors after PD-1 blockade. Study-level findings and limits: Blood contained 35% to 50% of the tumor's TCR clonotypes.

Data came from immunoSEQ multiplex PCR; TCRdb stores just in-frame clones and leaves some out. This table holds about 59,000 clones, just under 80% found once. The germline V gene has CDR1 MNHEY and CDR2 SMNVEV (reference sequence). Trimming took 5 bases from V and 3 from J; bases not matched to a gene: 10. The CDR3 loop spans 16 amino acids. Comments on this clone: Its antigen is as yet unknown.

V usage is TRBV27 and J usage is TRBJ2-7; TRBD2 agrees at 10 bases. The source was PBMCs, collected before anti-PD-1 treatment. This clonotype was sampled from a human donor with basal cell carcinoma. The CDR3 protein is CASSPGLAAPFYEQYF. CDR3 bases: TGTGCCAGCAGTCCCGGACTAGCGGCCCCTTTCTACGAGCAGTACTTC.